The 20 T cell receptor beta chains below come from one sample, sequenced in a study of shared clonotypes between healthy human individuals. The naive CD8 fraction comprised CD45RO-negative cells positively selected for CCR7 and excluded terminally differentiated effector memory CD45RA+ cells. Method: immunoSEQ multiplex PCR; TCRdb's copy keeps in-frame clones and lacks some. The sample includes around 560,000 clones, 85% to 95% of them seen just once. Sequencing was done on a sample of naive CD8+ T cells sorted from blood. The receptor set was obtained from a woman under 40 in good health.

J is TRBJ2-1 and V is TRBV27; D is unclear. The CDR3 extends over 18 amino acids. Per the germline V gene, CDR1 is MNHEY and CDR2 is SMNVEV (reference sequence). Between the trimmed V and J ends, which lost 0 bases and 0 bases, there was a span of 15 bases. DNA for the CDR3: TGTGCCAGCAGTTTATCAAGCGAGCTCTTAGTCTCCTACAATGAGCAGTTCTTC. Translation gives CASSLSSELLVSYNEQFF.

For the CDR3, the DNA is TGTGCCAGCAGCGTAGCCCCCGGGACAGGGTCCGACGAGCAGTACTTC. Translation: CASSVAPGTGSDEQYF. The chain links TRBV9 to TRBJ2-7; 9 nucleotides line up with TRBD1. CDR3 length: 16 residues. V dropped 0 bases and J dropped 5; count of bases not matched to a gene: 9. The germline V gene has CDR1 SGDLS and CDR2 YYNGEE.

The genes are TRBV28 and TRBJ1-4; D is unresolved. The germline CDR1 and CDR2 sequences are MDHEN and SYDVKM. The CDR3 contains 13 residues. V shed 7 bases and J shed 5 bases, with 11 bases lying between them. As DNA, the CDR3 is TGTGCCAGCACTCAGGCAAACAATGAAAAACTGTTTTTT. Translating gives CASTQANNEKLFF.

This clone was seen just once. This chain links TRBV6-5 with TRBJ2-7; D remains ambiguous. The V gene lost 0 bases and the J gene lost 9 bases, with 12 bases spanning the gap. The CDR3 covers 13 residues. Per the germline V gene, CDR1 is MNHEY and CDR2 is SVGAGI. CDR3 sequence: CASSYSAHHGQYF. The CDR3 DNA is TGTGCCAGCAGTTACTCGGCCCACCATGGGCAGTACTTC.

The J gene is TRBJ2-2, the V gene TRBV11-2; 13 positions match TRBD2. Trimming took 5 bases from V and 6 from J; bases not matched to a gene: 6. CDR3 length: 16 amino acids. Germline values: CDR1 SGHAT, CDR2 FQNNGV. CDR3 nucleotides: TGTGCCAGCAGCGTACCGGGACTAGCGGGACCCGGGGAGCTGTTTTTT. This encodes CASSVPGLAGPGELFF.

The J gene is TRBJ2-4, the V gene TRBV28; a weak D match, TRBD2 (5 bases). This CDR3 contains 15 residues. The germline CDR1 and CDR2 sequences are MDHEN and SYDVKM. Trimming shortened V by 5 bases and J by 4 bases, and 15 bases separated the two germline ends. Here the CDR3 DNA reads TGTGCCAGCAGTACAATAGCGACGGGGAAAAACATTCAGTACTTC. Amino acids: CASSTIATGKNIQYF.

In nucleotides, the CDR3 is TGTGCCAGCAGAAGGGGACAGGACTACGAGCAGTACTTC. Translating it yields CASRRGQDYEQYF. V and J are TRBV5-6 and TRBJ2-7; TRBD1 aligns across 8 bases. The CDR3 runs 13 residues. V lost 5 bases and J lost 3; bases outside the gene matches: 4. Germline-derived CDR1 and CDR2 are SGHDT and YYEEEE.

In regard to this clone: Other DNA sequences of this sample code for an identical CDR3. V usage is TRBV2 and J usage is TRBJ2-7, with 7 bases that match TRBD1. The CDR3 totals 13 residues. V dropped 4 bases and J dropped 0; count of bases not matched to a gene: 0. CDR1 is SNHLY, CDR2 FYNNEI, per germline. As DNA, the CDR3 is TGTGCCAGCAGTGGGGACAGCTCCTACGAGCAGTACTTC. It specifies CASSGDSSYEQYF.

On this clone: A read error may produce the germline difference seen at one junction end. This chain uses TRBV19 with TRBJ2-3; D is uncertain. The CDR3 has 13 amino acids. The V gene's germline CDR1 is LNHDA and CDR2 SQIVND (reference sequence). CDR3 sequence (DNA): TGTGCCAGTAAACAGCACCGCACCGATACGCAGTATTTT. Its translation is CASKQHRTDTQYF. Full variable domain (outside the CDR3, taken from reference TRBV19 and TRBJ2-3): DGGITQSPKYLFRKEGQNVTLSCEQNLNHDAMYWYRQDPGQGLRLIYYSQIVNDFQKGDIAEGYSVSREKKESFPLTVTSAQKNPTAFYLCASKQHRTDTQYFGPGTRLTVL.

The V call is TRBV6-4, the J call TRBJ2-7; D uncertain. V was clipped by 4 bases and J by 5 bases, with 6 bases between them. Germline CDR1 MRHNA, CDR2 SNTAGT. The CDR3 runs to 11 residues. This chain's CDR3 is CASSGSHEQYF. CDR3 in DNA: TGTGCCAGCAGTGGATCCCACGAGCAGTACTTC.

The chain employs TRBV28 and TRBJ1-2; 10 bases are shared with TRBD1. Looked up from germline, CDR1 is MDHEN and CDR2 is SYDVKM. The CDR3 is 13 residues long. V was pared by 6 bases and J by 7 bases, with 5 bases of the junction left unmatched. The DNA for the CDR3 is TGTGCCAGCAGGACAGACAGGGGGCTTGGCTACACCTTC. It yields the protein CASRTDRGLGYTF.

This sequence joins TRBV11-2 and TRBJ1-1; D is possibly TRBD1 (5 bases). From germline, CDR1 is SGHAT and CDR2 FQNNGV. This CDR3 is 16 amino acids long. The ends were cut back, 1 base at V and 1 base at J, with 13 bases in the middle. CDR3 DNA: TGTGCCAGCAGCTTAGGATCGGCAGGGTGGAACACTGAAGCTTTCTTT. Residues: CASSLGSAGWNTEAFF.

The chain couples TRBV28 to TRBJ1-1; 8 bases agree with TRBD1. From germline, CDR1 is MDHEN and CDR2 SYDVKM. The CDR3 runs to 15 residues. The V segment lost 6 bases and the J segment 0 bases; nucleotides outside the gene matches: 6. CDR3 protein: CASRAQGGLNTEAFF. The CDR3 coding sequence is TGTGCCAGCAGAGCACAGGGGGGCCTGAACACTGAAGCTTTCTTT.

V and J are TRBV2 and TRBJ2-7; 8 nucleotides line up with TRBD2. CDR3 length: 13 amino acids. Germline CDR1 and CDR2: SNHLY and FYNNEI. J gave up 4 bases and V 6 bases, and 5 bases lay outside the gene matches. CDR3 DNA: TGTGCCAGCAGATTTAGCGGGATGTACGAGCAGTACTTC. This encodes CASRFSGMYEQYF.

The rearrangement links TRBV6-5 to TRBJ1-4, with D maybe TRBD1 (6 bases). Germline CDR1 is MNHEY and CDR2 is SVGAGI. The CDR3 covers 16 residues. The V and J ends lost 4 bases and 2 bases respectively, with 14 bases between them. CDR3 nucleotides: TGTGCCAGCAGTTCGGCAGGGGAGGGTACTAATGAAAAACTGTTTTTT. Its protein is CASSSAGEGTNEKLFF.

V is TRBV28 and J is TRBJ2-2; 9 nucleotides match TRBD1. This CDR3 spans 18 amino acids. The V segment lost 2 bases and the J segment 5 bases; nucleotides outside the gene matches: 12. Germline V lookup: CDR1 MDHEN, CDR2 SYDVKM. The CDR3 sequence: CASSLITGTGRWTGELFF. The CDR3 bases are TGTGCCAGCAGTTTAATAACCGGGACAGGGCGGTGGACCGGGGAGCTGTTTTTT.

The rearrangement joins TRBV18 to TRBJ2-7; 11 positions agree with TRBD2. Germline CDR1 is KGHSH and CDR2 is LQKENI. The length of the CDR3 is 18 residues. The V and J ends lost 3 bases and 3 bases, in that order; junction bases with no gene match: 13. CDR3 residues: CASSPAGTSGAYSYEQYF. As DNA, the CDR3 is TGTGCCAGCTCACCGGCCGGGACTAGCGGCGCATATAGCTACGAGCAGTACTTC.

The chain is built from TRBV11-2 and TRBJ2-7, with 8 nucleotides matching TRBD2. The germline CDR1 and CDR2 sequences are SGHAT and FQNNGV. The junction had 6 bases not matched to a gene; V was cut back by 5 bases and J by 0 bases. The CDR3 loop spans 15 amino acids. DNA of the CDR3: TGTGCCAGCAGCCCCTTAGCGGGATTCTCCTACGAGCAGTACTTC. It specifies CASSPLAGFSYEQYF.

The chain combines TRBV29-1 with TRBJ2-5; D remains ambiguous. Germline V lookup: CDR1 SQVTM, CDR2 ANQGSEA. The V and J ends lost 3 bases and 7 bases respectively, with 9 bases between them. CDR3 length: 11 amino acids. This chain's CDR3 is CSVDRRGTQYF. CDR3 sequence (DNA): TGCAGCGTTGACCGGCGTGGGACCCAGTACTTC. The variable domain in full, with the rest retrieved from reference TRBV29-1 and TRBJ2-5, is SAVISQKPSRDICQRGTSLTIQCQVDSQVTMMFWYRQQPGQSLTLIATANQGSEATYESGFVIDKFPISRPNLTFSTLTVSNMSPEDSSIYLCSVDRRGTQYFGPGTRLLVL.

This chain joins TRBV25-1 and TRBJ2-7; no reliable D call. Germline CDR1 and CDR2: MGHDK and SYGVNS. V was trimmed by 3 bases and J by 3 bases, leaving 6 bases between them. This CDR3 spans 12 amino acids. The CDR3 nucleotides read TGTGCCAGCAGTGATAGCCGCTACGAGCAGTACTTC. It is translated as CASSDSRYEQYF.